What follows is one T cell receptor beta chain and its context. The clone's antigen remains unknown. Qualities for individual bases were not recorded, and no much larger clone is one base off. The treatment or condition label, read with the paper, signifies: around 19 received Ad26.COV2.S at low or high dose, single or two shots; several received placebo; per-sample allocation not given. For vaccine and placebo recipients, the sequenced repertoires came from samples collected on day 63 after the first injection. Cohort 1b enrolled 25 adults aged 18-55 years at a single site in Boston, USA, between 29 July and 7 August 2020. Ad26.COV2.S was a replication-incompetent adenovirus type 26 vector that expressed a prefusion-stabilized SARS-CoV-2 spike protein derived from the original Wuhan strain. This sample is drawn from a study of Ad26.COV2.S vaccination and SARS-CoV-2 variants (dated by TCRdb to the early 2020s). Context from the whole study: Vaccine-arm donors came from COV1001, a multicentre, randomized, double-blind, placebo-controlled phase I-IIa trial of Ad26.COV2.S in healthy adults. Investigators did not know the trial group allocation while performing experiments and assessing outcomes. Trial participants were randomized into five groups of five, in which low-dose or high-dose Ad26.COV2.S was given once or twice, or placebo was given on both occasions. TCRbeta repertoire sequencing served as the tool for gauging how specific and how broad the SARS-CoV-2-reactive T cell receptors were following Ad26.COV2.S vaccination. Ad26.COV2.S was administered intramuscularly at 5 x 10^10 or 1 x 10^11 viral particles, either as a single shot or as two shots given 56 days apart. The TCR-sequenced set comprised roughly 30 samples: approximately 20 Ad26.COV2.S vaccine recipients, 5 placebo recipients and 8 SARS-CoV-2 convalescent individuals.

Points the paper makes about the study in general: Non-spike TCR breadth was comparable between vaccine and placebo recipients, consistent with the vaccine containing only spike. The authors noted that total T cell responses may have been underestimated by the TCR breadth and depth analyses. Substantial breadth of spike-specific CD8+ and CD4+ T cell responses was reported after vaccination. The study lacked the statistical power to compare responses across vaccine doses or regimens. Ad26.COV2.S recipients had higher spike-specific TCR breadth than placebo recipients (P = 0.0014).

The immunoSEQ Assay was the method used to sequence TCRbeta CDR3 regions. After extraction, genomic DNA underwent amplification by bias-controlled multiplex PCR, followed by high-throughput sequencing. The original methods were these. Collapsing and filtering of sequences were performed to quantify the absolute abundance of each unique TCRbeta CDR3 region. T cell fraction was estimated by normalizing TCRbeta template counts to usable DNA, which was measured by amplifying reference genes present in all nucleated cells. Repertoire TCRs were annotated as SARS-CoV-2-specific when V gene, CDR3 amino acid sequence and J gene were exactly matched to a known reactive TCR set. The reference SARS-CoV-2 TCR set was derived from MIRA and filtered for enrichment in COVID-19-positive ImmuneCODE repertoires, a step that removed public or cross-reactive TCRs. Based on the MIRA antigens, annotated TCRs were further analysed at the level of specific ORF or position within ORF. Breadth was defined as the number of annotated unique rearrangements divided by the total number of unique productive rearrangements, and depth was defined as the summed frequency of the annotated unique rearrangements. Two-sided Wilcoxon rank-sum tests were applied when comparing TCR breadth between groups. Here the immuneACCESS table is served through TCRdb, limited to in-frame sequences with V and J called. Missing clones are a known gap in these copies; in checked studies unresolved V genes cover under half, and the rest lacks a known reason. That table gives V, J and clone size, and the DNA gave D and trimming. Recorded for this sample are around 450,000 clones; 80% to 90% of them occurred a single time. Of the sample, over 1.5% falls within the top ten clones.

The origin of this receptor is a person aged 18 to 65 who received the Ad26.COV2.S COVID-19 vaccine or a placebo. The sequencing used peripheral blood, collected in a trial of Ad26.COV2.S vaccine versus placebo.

The DNA sequence is TGTGCCAGCAGCCTCCAAGTCGGGAAACTGTTTTTT. This encodes CASSLQVGKLFF. The rearrangement combines TRBV5-4 with TRBJ1-4; too little of a D gene remains to name it. V and J lose 4 bases and 11 bases, and a span of 12 bases separates them. CDR1 and CDR2 are read off the germline V gene (reference sequence) as SGHNT and YYREEE. Measured from the cysteine to the phenylalanine, the CDR3 is 12 residues long. Only the CDR3 DNA stays, 36 bases, in frame from base 1.